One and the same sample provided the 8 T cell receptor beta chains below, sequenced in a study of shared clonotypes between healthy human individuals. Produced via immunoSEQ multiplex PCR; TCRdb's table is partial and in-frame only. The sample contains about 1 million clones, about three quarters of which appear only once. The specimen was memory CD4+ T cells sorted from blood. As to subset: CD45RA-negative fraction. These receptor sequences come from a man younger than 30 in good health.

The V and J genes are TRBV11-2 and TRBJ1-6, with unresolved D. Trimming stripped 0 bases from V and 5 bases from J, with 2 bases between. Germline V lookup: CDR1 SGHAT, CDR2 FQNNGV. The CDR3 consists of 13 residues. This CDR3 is CASSLEHNSPLHF. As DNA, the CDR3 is TGTGCCAGCAGCTTAGAGCATAATTCACCCCTCCACTTT.

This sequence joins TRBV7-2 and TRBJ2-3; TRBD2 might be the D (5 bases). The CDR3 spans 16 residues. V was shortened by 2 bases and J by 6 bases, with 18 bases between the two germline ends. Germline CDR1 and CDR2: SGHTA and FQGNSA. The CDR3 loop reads CASSLRISGLRDTQYF. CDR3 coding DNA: TGTGCCAGCAGCTTAAGGATAAGCGGCCTACGGGATACGCAGTATTTT.

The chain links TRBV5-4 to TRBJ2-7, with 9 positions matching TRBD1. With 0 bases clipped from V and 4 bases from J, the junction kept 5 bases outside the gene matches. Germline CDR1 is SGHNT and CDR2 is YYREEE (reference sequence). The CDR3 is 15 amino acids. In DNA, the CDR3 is TGTGCCAGCAGCTTGGGCGGGACAGGGAATTACGAGCAGTACTTC. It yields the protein CASSLGGTGNYEQYF.

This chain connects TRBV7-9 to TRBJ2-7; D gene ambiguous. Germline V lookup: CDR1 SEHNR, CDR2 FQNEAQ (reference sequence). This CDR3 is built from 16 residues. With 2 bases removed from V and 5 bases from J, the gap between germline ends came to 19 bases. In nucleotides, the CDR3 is TGTGCCAGCAGCTTAATCGATCGAGCTAGGGAACACGAGCAGTACTTC. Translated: CASSLIDRAREHEQYF.

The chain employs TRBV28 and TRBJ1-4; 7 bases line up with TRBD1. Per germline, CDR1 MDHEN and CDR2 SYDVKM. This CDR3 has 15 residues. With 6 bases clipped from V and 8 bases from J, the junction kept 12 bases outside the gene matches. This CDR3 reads CASSSRTGRGEKLFF. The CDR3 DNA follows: TGTGCCAGCAGCTCTAGGACAGGCCGAGGGGAAAAACTGTTTTTT.

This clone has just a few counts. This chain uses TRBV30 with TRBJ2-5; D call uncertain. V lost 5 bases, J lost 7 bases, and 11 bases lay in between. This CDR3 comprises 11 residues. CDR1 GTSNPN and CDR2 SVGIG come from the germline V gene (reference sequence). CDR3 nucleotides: TGTGCCTGGGACCTCAAAGGGACCCAGTACTTC. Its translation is CAWDLKGTQYF. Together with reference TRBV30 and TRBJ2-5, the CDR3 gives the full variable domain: SQTIHQWPATLVQPVGSPLSLECTVEGTSNPNLYWYRQAAGRGLQLLFYSVGIGQISSEVPQNLSASRPQDRQFILSSKKLLLSDSGFYLCAWDLKGTQYFGPGTRLLVL.

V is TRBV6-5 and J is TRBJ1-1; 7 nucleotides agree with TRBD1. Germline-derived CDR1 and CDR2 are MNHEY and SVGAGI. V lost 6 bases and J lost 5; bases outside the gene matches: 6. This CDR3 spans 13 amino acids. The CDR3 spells CASRQGSGTEAFF. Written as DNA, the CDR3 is TGTGCCAGCAGACAGGGGAGTGGGACTGAAGCTTTCTTT.

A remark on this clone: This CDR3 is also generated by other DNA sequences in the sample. CDR3: CASSLGSAYSNQPQHF. The CDR3 DNA reads as TGTGCCAGCAGCTTAGGATCAGCTTATAGCAATCAGCCCCAGCATTTT. This chain joins TRBV7-2 and TRBJ1-5; D is undetermined. Germline V gene sequence: CDR1 SGHTA, CDR2 FQGNSA. CDR3 size: 16 residues. Trimming took off 1 base at V and 0 bases at J, with 10 bases between the two ends.